This entry is about one TCR beta chain. Antigen: not known. The primer mix had 60 Vbeta and 13 Jbeta primers. Libraries were prepared by immunoSEQ multiplex PCR; TCRdb keeps only in-frame clonotypes and omits some of them. The table lists 90,000 to 150,000 clones, around 77% of them singletons. This sample is part of a study of cytomegalovirus exposure and HLA in healthy donors. General study findings and limits: When a later analysis was performed, an Asian-associated ancestry cluster reportedly had fewer N-insertions than the roughly 730-donor mean.

The CDR3 loop spans 15 amino acids. The TCR comes from a man aged 35 to 55 in good health and CMV-seropositive. The sequenced sample consisted of PBMCs. The V and J genes are TRBV1 and TRBJ2-5; TRBD1 was called by the table and not checked on the DNA. TRBV1 is designated a pseudogene. This chain's CDR3 is CTSSHAGQDQETQYF. CDR3 DNA sequence: TGCACCAGCAGCCACGCAGGACAGGACCAAGAGACCCAGTACTTC.